This T cell receptor beta chain was recovered during a study of blood T cell repertoires in COVID-19. Study-wide background: Sites across the United States, Italy and Spain contributed samples from acute and convalescent COVID-19.

Authors' data handling: Amplification from reference gene primers served as the basis for estimated nucleated cell counts. Generated by immunoSEQ multiplex PCR, the TCRdb table keeps only in-frame clones and is missing some. V and J calls plus clone size are reproduced from that table; the DNA served to infer D and trimming. The data contain about 250,000 clones, roughly 80% of them seen just once; the ten biggest clones take up 8.9%. Germline V gene lookup returns CDR1 LGHNA and CDR2 YNFKEQ. This CDR3 spans 15 amino acids. The J segment lost 9 bases and the V segment lost 0 bases, leaving 5 bases of the junction unmatched.

V usage is TRBV4-2 and J usage is TRBJ2-2; 9 bases are shared with TRBD1. The sample taken for sequencing was peripheral blood. This receptor was taken from a man aged 80 or over with acute or convalescent COVID-19. The CDR3 bases are TGTGCCAGCAGCCAAGATCCGGGACAGGGTAGGGAGCTGTTTTTT. Its translation: CASSQDPGQGRELFF.